A single sample is the source of the 2 T cell receptor beta chains below, sequenced in a study of blood T cell repertoires in COVID-19. Only in-frame clones appear in the TCRdb table, and some are missing; sequencing was by immunoSEQ multiplex PCR. Among roughly 50,000 clones listed, roughly four fifths were seen once. The sequenced sample consisted of peripheral blood. Receptors were obtained from a man aged 40-50 years with acute or convalescent COVID-19.

The V gene is TRBV11-2, the J gene TRBJ1-1; 7 bases map to TRBD1. Germline CDR1 SGHAT, CDR2 FQNNGV. V shed 2 bases, J shed 7 bases, and the junction held 7 bases outside the gene matches. The CDR3 spans 14 residues. CDR3 sequence reads: CASSLRGQKVEAFF. DNA of the CDR3: TGTGCCAGCAGCTTAAGGGGACAGAAAGTTGAAGCTTTCTTT.

This clone was seen only a few times. This chain connects TRBV4-1 to TRBJ2-7; 7 nucleotides align to TRBD2. The germline CDR1 and CDR2 sequences are MGHRA and YSYEKL. This CDR3 has 15 amino acids. Trimming took 5 bases from V and 7 from J; bases not matched to a gene: 14. The CDR3 loop reads CASSYRLAWTVEQYF. DNA of the CDR3: TGCGCCAGCAGCTATCGACTAGCCTGGACTGTTGAGCAGTACTTC.